A selection of T cell receptor beta chains follows, all from one sample in a study of untreated major depressive disorder. Data came from immunoSEQ multiplex PCR; TCRdb stores just in-frame clones and leaves some out. The sample consists of 20,000 to 25,000 clones, approximately 89% of them appearing once. Input material: CD4+ T cells from PBMCs. The receptors originated from a woman aged 25-40 years in good health. The CDR3 runs from the conserved cysteine through the conserved F or W. D genes are given only for firm matches. Clone size is stated in some rows and not others, as once, few, many or a class when expanded.

clone_size	v_call	j_call	d_call	cdr3_aa	cdr3_nt
-	TRBV7-2	TRBJ2-6	-	CASSFQGSGANVLTF	TGTGCCAGCAGCTTCCAGGGAAGTGGGGCCAACGTCCTGACTTTC
-	TRBV28	TRBJ1-3	-	CASSQTSRDTIYF	TGTGCCAGCAGTCAAACCTCCAGAGACACCATATATTTT
-	TRBV28	TRBJ1-4	-	CASSLGGVNNEKLFF	TGTGCCAGCAGTTTAGGCGGGGTGAATAATGAAAAACTGTTTTTT
-	TRBV18	TRBJ2-3	-	CASSPGPTDTQYF	TGTGCCAGCTCACCAGGCCCCACAGATACGCAGTATTTT
-	TRBV5-4	TRBJ2-2	TRBD1	CASSATGAGELFF	TGTGCCAGCAGCGCAACAGGGGCCGGGGAGCTGTTTTTT
-	TRBV28	TRBJ1-5	-	CASSFSNNQPQHF	TGTGCCAGCAGTTTTTCCAATAATCAGCCCCAGCATTTT
-	TRBV7-2	TRBJ1-2	-	CASSAQGAYGYTF	TGTGCCAGCAGCGCACAGGGCGCCTATGGCTACACCTTC
-	TRBV5-5	TRBJ2-7	TRBD1	CASSTGTVSYEQYF	TGTGCCAGCAGCACCGGGACAGTCTCCTACGAGCAGTACTTC
-	TRBV7-9	TRBJ2-1	-	CASSLAFVNLDEQFF	TGTGCCAGCAGCTTAGCTTTTGTGAATCTGGATGAGCAGTTCTTC
once	TRBV27	TRBJ1-5	-	CASSPETGQPQHF	TGTGCCAGCAGCCCCGAAACAGGGCAGCCCCAGCATTTT
-	TRBV5-6	TRBJ2-3	-	CASSLYPTSTDTQYF	TGTGCCAGCAGCCTCTACCCTACTAGCACAGATACGCAGTATTTT
few	TRBV5-4	TRBJ1-1	-	CASSYTGNLEAFF	TGTGCCAGCAGCTACACGGGGAATCTTGAAGCTTTCTTT
-	TRBV18	TRBJ1-1	-	CAGGMNTEAFF	TGTGCCGGGGGAATGAACACTGAAGCTTTCTTT
once	TRBV6-6	TRBJ1-2	-	CATGSSSFGYTF	TGTGCCACCGGGTCCTCCAGTTTTGGCTACACCTTC
-	TRBV18	TRBJ2-3	-	CASSPTTDTQYF	TGTGCCAGCTCACCCACCACAGATACGCAGTATTTT
-	TRBV19	TRBJ2-1	TRBD1	CASSSQGDTYNEQFF	TGTGCCAGTAGTTCACAGGGGGACACTTACAATGAGCAGTTCTTC
-	TRBV11-2	TRBJ2-4	-	CASSPDRVQYF	TGTGCCAGCAGCCCTGACCGGGTCCAGTACTTC
few	TRBV19	TRBJ1-5	TRBD1	CASSSNRGSGNQPQHF	TGTGCCAGTAGTTCAAACAGGGGTTCGGGCAATCAGCCCCAGCATTTT
-	TRBV18	TRBJ1-6	-	CASSPSPGWVNSPLHF	TGTGCCAGCTCACCTTCGCCGGGGTGGGTAAATTCACCCCTCCACTTT
-	TRBV10-3	TRBJ1-2	-	CAISETERANYGYTF	TGTGCCATCAGTGAGACAGAGCGAGCTAACTATGGCTACACCTTC
-	TRBV5-1	TRBJ2-7	-	CASSWSGEDYEQYF	TGCGCCAGCAGCTGGTCAGGGGAGGACTACGAGCAGTACTTC
-	TRBV5-1	TRBJ1-6	-	CASSLTGISGNSPLHF	TGCGCCAGCAGCCTCACAGGGATATCGGGTAATTCACCCCTCCACTTT
-	TRBV6-1	TRBJ2-7	-	CASNLRGTEAYEQYF	TGTGCCAGCAATCTACGAGGGACGGAAGCCTACGAGCAGTACTTC
-	TRBV7-9	TRBJ1-2	-	CASSLAGGSNYGYTF	TGTGCCAGCAGCTTAGCGGGGGGTTCTAACTATGGCTACACCTTC
once	TRBV7-9	TRBJ1-2	TRBD1	CASSLGQGAKYGYTF	TGTGCCAGCAGCTTAGGACAGGGGGCAAAGTATGGCTACACCTTC
-	TRBV7-9	TRBJ1-1	-	CASSLNIPEAFF	TGTGCCAGCAGCTTAAACATCCCTGAAGCTTTCTTT
once	TRBV20-1	TRBJ1-2	-	CSAPGLGYTF	TGCAGTGCTCCAGGGTTGGGCTACACCTTC
-	TRBV5-1	TRBJ2-1	TRBD1	CASSFAGGQGATEQFF	TGCGCCAGCAGCTTCGCCGGCGGACAGGGGGCGACTGAGCAGTTCTTC
-	TRBV2	TRBJ1-2	-	CASSETRRGYTF	TGTGCCAGCAGTGAAACTCGGAGAGGCTACACCTTC
-	TRBV10-2	TRBJ1-6	-	CASSEQTYNSPLHF	TGCGCCAGCAGTGAACAGACCTATAATTCACCCCTCCACTTT
-	TRBV6-6	TRBJ1-2	TRBD1	CASTQTGVGYTF	TGTGCCAGCACCCAGACAGGGGTCGGCTACACCTTC
-	TRBV7-3	TRBJ2-3	-	CASSLRDGTDTQYF	TGTGCCAGCAGCTTACGGGACGGCACAGATACGCAGTATTTT
-	TRBV5-1	TRBJ2-6	-	CASSLDGLRGANVLTF	TGCGCCAGCAGCCTGGACGGTCTGAGGGGGGCCAACGTCCTGACTTTC
-	TRBV7-9	TRBJ2-2	-	CASSHKQGNTGELFF	TGTGCCAGCAGCCACAAACAGGGGAACACCGGGGAGCTGTTTTTT
-	TRBV29-1	TRBJ2-3	-	CSPGWGPDTQYF	TGCAGCCCTGGATGGGGGCCAGATACGCAGTATTTT